This entry lists 29 T cell receptor beta chains sequenced from one sample in a study of cytomegalovirus exposure and HLA in healthy donors. A multiplex PCR was run with 60 Vbeta primers and 13 Jbeta primers. Assay: immunoSEQ multiplex PCR; the TCRdb copy retains only in-frame clones and omits some. The sample contains over 150,000 clones, 70% to 75% of which appear only once. The specimen was PBMCs. These receptors all stem from a male donor in good health and CMV-seronegative.

To note about this clone: One end of the junction does not line up with germline, which may come from a read error. V and J are TRBV7-9 and TRBJ2-1; 8 nucleotides agree with TRBD2. This CDR3 comprises 16 residues. Germline assignment: CDR1 SEHNR and CDR2 FQNEAQ (reference sequence). The CDR3 protein is CSSSIIPGLDPPGQFF. The CDR3 DNA reads as TGTTCCAGCAGCATAATACCGGGACTAGATCCGCCTGGGCAGTTCTTC.

The V gene is TRBV28, the J gene TRBJ2-7, with TRBD1 identical over 10 bases. The CDR3 spans 14 residues. J was trimmed by 6 bases and V by 6 bases; bases with no gene match: 8. The V gene's germline CDR1 is MDHEN and CDR2 SYDVKM. CDR3: CASRPGQGWIEQYF. As DNA, the CDR3 is TGTGCCAGCAGGCCGGGACAGGGGTGGATCGAGCAGTACTTC.

The V and J genes are TRBV30 and TRBJ1-5, with 7 bases that match TRBD1. The CDR3 is 14 amino acids. Germline CDR1 GTSNPN, CDR2 SVGIG (reference sequence). After removal of 5 bases from V and 9 bases from J, the junction contained 13 bases not matched to a gene. CDR3 sequence: CAWGRTGIDPPQHF. The CDR3, as DNA: TGTGCCTGGGGTAGGACAGGTATAGATCCGCCCCAGCATTTT.

The chain combines TRBV28 with TRBJ2-7; D perhaps matches TRBD1 (5 bases). The CDR3 loop spans 15 amino acids. V lost 5 bases, J lost 0 bases, and 14 bases lay in between. The germline V gene has CDR1 MDHEN and CDR2 SYDVKM. CDR3 in amino acids: CASSILTGTSYEQYF. CDR3 nucleotides: TGTGCCAGCAGTATACTCACAGGTACCTCCTACGAGCAGTACTTC.

J is TRBJ1-5 and V is TRBV28; no clear D gene. CDR3 length equals 15 residues. Germline assignment: CDR1 MDHEN and CDR2 SYDVKM. V was cut by 5 bases and J by 2 bases, with 13 bases left in between. The CDR3 coding sequence is TGTGCCAGCAGTCCAAATTCGGAGGGCAATCAGCCCCAGCATTTT. The encoded protein is CASSPNSEGNQPQHF.

This clone has only a few counts. This chain links TRBV25-1 with TRBJ1-3, with D possibly TRBD1 on 5 matching bases. With 4 bases removed from V and 1 base from J, the gap between germline ends came to 14 bases. Germline values: CDR1 MGHDK, CDR2 SYGVNS. This CDR3 spans 16 amino acids. CDR3 loop: CASSVPGGLSGNTIYF. CDR3 DNA: TGTGCCAGCAGTGTCCCCGGGGGGTTATCTGGAAACACCATATATTTT.

This chain links TRBV6-6 with TRBJ1-5; TRBD1 agrees at 10 bases. Germline V CDR1 and CDR2: MNHNY, SVGAGI (reference sequence). V was clipped by 5 bases and J by 5 bases; unmatched bases: 6. The CDR3 runs 15 residues. CDR3 protein: CASSPGQGVYQPQHF. The CDR3 region has the DNA TGTGCCAGCAGTCCCGGACAGGGGGTTTATCAGCCCCAGCATTTT.

The CDR3 DNA sequence: TGTGCTAGTGGTAACGAGGGGGCCCTCTATGGCTACACCTTC. The encoded protein is CASGNEGALYGYTF. The gene calls are TRBV12-5 and TRBJ1-2, with 7 bases matching TRBD1. Germline-derived CDR1 and CDR2 are LGHNT and FRNRAP. The CDR3 is 14 residues long. After removal of 5 bases from V and 4 bases from J, the junction contained 7 bases not matched to a gene.

The chain couples TRBV12-5 to TRBJ2-7, with D unclear. V dropped 1 base and J dropped 3 bases, with 10 bases sitting between them. CDR3 length: 14 residues. Germline V gene data show CDR1 as LGHNT and CDR2 as FRNRAP. The CDR3 bases are TGTGCTAGTGGTTTGGGGGCAGTCAGCTACGAGCAGTACTTC. As protein: CASGLGAVSYEQYF.

The chain employs TRBV25-1 and TRBJ1-5; no definite D call. The CDR3 is made up of 16 amino acids. Germline assignment: CDR1 MGHDK and CDR2 SYGVNS. V lost 1 base and J lost 0, with 10 bases in between. The CDR3 region is CASSESTVYSNQPQHF. The CDR3 DNA sequence: TGTGCCAGCAGTGAATCTACGGTCTATAGCAATCAGCCCCAGCATTTT.

The chain recombines TRBV4-3 with TRBJ2-7; D possibly corresponds to TRBD1 (5 bases). The CDR3 contains 13 residues. Germline CDR1 is LGHNA and CDR2 is YSLEER. V was shortened by 0 bases and J by 5 bases, with 8 bases between the two germline ends. In DNA form, the CDR3 reads TGCGCCAGCAGCCAAGATGCAGGGCACGAGCAGTACTTC. This encodes CASSQDAGHEQYF.

The gene calls are TRBV7-9 and TRBJ2-6; the D gene is possibly TRBD1 (5 bases). Trimming took 2 bases from V and 0 from J, leaving 11 bases between them. The germline gives CDR1 SEHNR, CDR2 FQNEAQ (reference sequence). This CDR3 has 17 residues. CDR3 sequence reads: CASSLLRQSSGANVLTF. CDR3 DNA: TGTGCCAGCAGCTTATTGAGACAGTCCTCTGGGGCCAACGTCCTGACTTTC.

The V gene is TRBV5-1, the J gene TRBJ1-5; 11 nucleotides line up with TRBD1. This CDR3 spans 15 amino acids. The V and J ends lost 4 bases and 6 bases, in that order; junction bases with no gene match: 6. Germline V gives CDR1 SGHRS, CDR2 YFSETQ. The CDR3 DNA reads as TGCGCCAGCAGCCCACTAGGGACAGGGGGTCAGCCCCAGCATTTT. It codes for CASSPLGTGGQPQHF.

This chain links TRBV6-5 with TRBJ2-7; the D is unclear. V shed 0 bases and J shed 4 bases, with 7 bases lying between them. From germline, CDR1 is MNHEY and CDR2 SVGAGI. This CDR3 comprises 13 residues. Here the CDR3 reads CASSYSRFYEQYF. The CDR3 DNA is TGTGCCAGCAGTTACTCGAGATTTTACGAGCAGTACTTC.

The rearrangement uses TRBV28 and TRBJ2-2; 10 positions match TRBD2. The V segment lost 4 bases and the J segment 2 bases; nucleotides outside the gene matches: 7. Germline lookup yields CDR1 MDHEN and CDR2 SYDVKM. The CDR3 is 17 amino acids. The CDR3 loop reads CASSYLLAGLNTGELFF. In DNA form, the CDR3 reads TGTGCCAGCAGTTACTTACTAGCGGGGCTTAACACCGGGGAGCTGTTTTTT.

The table lists this clone with a few counts. The chain links TRBV27 to TRBJ2-1; the match to TRBD2 covers 10 bases. The J segment lost 5 bases and the V segment lost 2 bases, leaving 12 bases of the junction unmatched. This CDR3 contains 18 residues. In germline, CDR1 is MNHEY, CDR2 SMNVEV (reference sequence). The CDR3 here is CASSLIMAGLAIDNEQFF. The CDR3 DNA sequence: TGTGCCAGCAGTTTAATCATGGCGGGACTAGCGATAGACAATGAGCAGTTCTTC.

The chain is built from TRBV6-1 and TRBJ1-3; D unresolved. The CDR3 runs 13 residues. Germline-derived CDR1 and CDR2 are MNHNS and SASEGT. Trimming stripped 11 bases from V and 1 base from J, with 12 bases between. In DNA, the CDR3 is TGTGCCTCTTCGGGAGGTTCTGGAAACACCATATATTTT. This sequence encodes CASSGGSGNTIYF.

As regards this clone: This specimen includes other DNA sequences encoding the same CDR3. In DNA, the CDR3 is TGTGCCAGCAGTGAAGTCAGGGGGAGGAACAATCAGCCCCAGCATTTT. This encodes CASSEVRGRNNQPQHF. V gene TRBV6-1 combines with J gene TRBJ1-5, with 7 bases matching TRBD1. The ends lost 1 base at V and 3 bases at J; junction bases unmatched: 6. CDR3 length equals 16 residues. Germline V gene sequence: CDR1 MNHNS, CDR2 SASEGT.

The V and J genes are TRBV28 and TRBJ2-4, with TRBD2 identical over 7 bases. V shed 4 bases and J 7 bases; nucleotides not matched to a gene: 7. CDR1 and CDR2 (germline): MDHEN, SYDVKM. The CDR3 extends over 14 amino acids. This CDR3 is CASSSTRGGNIQYF. CDR3 nucleotide sequence: TGTGCCAGCAGTTCGACGAGGGGAGGGAACATTCAGTACTTC.

V and J are TRBV28 and TRBJ2-7, with 7 bases that match TRBD1. The CDR3 is made up of 15 amino acids. Germline CDR1 reads MDHEN; CDR2 reads SYDVKM. The V segment lost 5 bases and the J segment 3 bases; nucleotides outside the gene matches: 10. The CDR3 coding sequence is TGTGCCAGCAGTCCAGAGGTACGGGACAGCTACGAGCAGTACTTC. Translation gives CASSPEVRDSYEQYF.

V usage is TRBV27 and J usage is TRBJ1-2, with D unclear. From germline, CDR1 is MNHEY and CDR2 SMNVEV (reference sequence). The CDR3 covers 13 residues. Trimming removed 3 bases from V and 3 bases from J, with 8 bases in between. CDR3 residues: CASSFSRDYGYTF. The CDR3 bases are TGTGCCAGCAGTTTTAGTCGGGACTATGGCTACACCTTC.

The genes are TRBV7-2 and TRBJ2-1, with 11 bases aligning to TRBD1. CDR3 length equals 16 residues. J was trimmed by 2 bases and V by 4 bases; bases with no gene match: 4. Germline values: CDR1 SGHTA, CDR2 FQGNSA. The chain's CDR3 is CASSSRTGGAYNEQFF. In DNA form, the CDR3 reads TGTGCCAGCAGCTCTCGGACAGGGGGCGCCTACAATGAGCAGTTCTTC. Complete variable domain (other parts from reference TRBV7-2 and TRBJ2-1): GAGVSQSPSNKVTEKGKDVELRCDPISGHTALYWYRQSLGQGLEFLIYFQGNSAPDKSGLPSDRFSAERTGGSVSTLTIQRTQQEDSAVYLCASSSRTGGAYNEQFFGPGTRLTVL.

This chain connects TRBV5-1 to TRBJ1-1, with a tentative D call TRBD1 (6 bases). Germline CDR1 is SGHRS and CDR2 is YFSETQ. With 4 bases removed from V and 7 bases from J, the gap between germline ends came to 14 bases. The CDR3 is 13 amino acids. CDR3 protein: CASSLDRNDEAFF. The CDR3 nucleotides read TGCGCCAGCAGCCTAGACAGGAATGATGAAGCTTTCTTT.

This chain connects TRBV27 to TRBJ1-1; D is ambiguous. CDR3 length: 15 residues. Deletions cut 1 base from V and 0 bases from J, with 9 bases between. Germline V CDR1 and CDR2: MNHEY, SMNVEV (reference sequence). CDR3 DNA: TGTGCCAGCAGTTTATACAGCGGGGTGAACACTGAAGCTTTCTTT. Translated, it gives CASSLYSGVNTEAFF.

This chain uses TRBV6-6 with TRBJ2-5, with a tentative D call TRBD1 (5 bases). The tail of the sequence fits TRBJ2-7 better, so the J call may be wrong. The CDR3 runs to 15 residues. Germline V CDR1 and CDR2: MNHNY, SVGAGI (reference sequence). In DNA, the CDR3 is TGTGCCAGCAGTCCCGACAGACGATATGCCTACGAGCAGTACTTC. It yields the protein CASSPDRRYAYEQYF.

The chain couples TRBV27 to TRBJ1-5; D remains unclear. V was pared by 6 bases and J by 8 bases, with 11 bases between. Germline CDR1 and CDR2: MNHEY and SMNVEV (reference sequence). CDR3 size: 12 residues. The CDR3 region is CASRRGREPQHF. CDR3 DNA sequence: TGTGCCAGCAGACGGGGAAGGGAGCCCCAGCATTTT.

V gene TRBV2 combines with J gene TRBJ1-6, with D uncertain. Germline CDR1 and CDR2: SNHLY and FYNNEI. Trimming cost V 4 bases and J 5 bases, with 9 bases left between them. There are 14 residues in the CDR3. The DNA of the CDR3 is TGTGCCAGCAGTGGTGACGGAGATAATTCACCCCTCCACTTT. Residues: CASSGDGDNSPLHF. Filled out from reference TRBV2 and TRBJ1-6, the complete variable domain reads EPEVTQTPSHQVTQMGQEVILRCVPISNHLYFYWYRQILGQKVEFLVSFYNNEISEKSEIFDDQFSVERPDGSNFTLKIRSTKLEDSAMYFCASSGDGDNSPLHFGNGTRLTVT.

The rearrangement uses TRBV11-3 and TRBJ1-1; D not certain. CDR3 size: 14 residues. V lost 1 base and J lost 1, with 7 bases in between. In germline, CDR1 is SGHNT, CDR2 YENEEA. The CDR3, as DNA: TGTGCCAGCAGCTTAGGTCGACAGAACACTGAAGCTTTCTTT. Translating gives CASSLGRQNTEAFF. Complete variable domain (other parts from reference TRBV11-3 and TRBJ1-1): EAGVVQSPRYKIIEKKQPVAFWCNPISGHNTLYWYLQNLGQGPELLIRYENEEAVDDSQLPKDRFSAERLKGVDSTLKIQPAELGDSAVYLCASSLGRQNTEAFFGQGTRLTVV.

This chain's CDR3 is CASRMDSTGTEAFF. DNA of the CDR3: TGTGCCAGCAGGATGGACTCTACGGGGACTGAAGCTTTCTTT. V and J are TRBV25-1 and TRBJ1-1, with unresolved D. Trimming removed 6 bases at V and 5 bases at J, with 16 bases between. CDR3 length: 14 residues. Germline V gives CDR1 MGHDK, CDR2 SYGVNS. The full variable domain, its missing parts supplied by reference TRBV25-1 and TRBJ1-1, is EADIYQTPRYLVIGTGKKITLECSQTMGHDKMYWYQQDPGMELHLIHYSYGVNSTEKGDLSSESTVSRIRTEHFPLTLESARPSHTSQYLCASRMDSTGTEAFFGQGTRLTVV.